This T cell receptor beta chain emerged from a study of cytomegalovirus exposure and HLA in healthy donors. Study results and limitations: Within the data, a cluster of highly shared sequence variants was likely a sequencing artifact. V- and J-gene trimming in TCR beta was tied to a missense DCLRE1C variant by an analysis performed later.

Details on this clone: As yet, its antigen is unknown.

The CDR3 covers 15 residues. The V gene lost 6 bases and the J gene lost 1 base, with 15 bases spanning the gap. Germline CDR1 LGHNT, CDR2 FRNRAP. The PCR was carried out with 60 Vbeta primers and 13 Jbeta primers. Produced via immunoSEQ multiplex PCR; TCRdb's table is partial and in-frame only. The data show 150,000 to 180,000 clones, more than 75% seen once. The sample was PBMCs. The sequence was obtained from a man aged 25-40 years in good health and CMV-seropositive. The rearrangement joins TRBV12-5 to TRBJ2-5, with D possibly being TRBD1 (6 bases). The CDR3 loop reads CASGPQGWGQETQYF. For the CDR3, the DNA is TGTGCTAGTGGACCACAGGGATGGGGCCAAGAGACCCAGTACTTC.